Listed below are T cell receptor beta chains from one sample, sequenced in a study of T cells after yellow fever vaccination. TCRdb re-analysed the 5' RACE reads in MiXCR, keeping a single row per CDR3 protein. In the table there are hundreds of thousands of distinct CDR3 sequences, less than 20% of which are singletons. This sample comprised PBMCs, obtained 15 days after the yellow fever booster vaccination. These receptors came from a young man who received the YFV17D yellow fever vaccine. Each CDR3 is given without its conserved first and last residue.

V gene	J gene	CDR3 protein
TRBV28	TRBJ2-3	ASSFRQGALGTSGSRTDTQY
TRBV10-3	TRBJ2-5	AIKGTSVETQY
TRBV5-1	TRBJ2-1	ASGGLQSSYNEQF
TRBV29-1	TRBJ2-4	SVEAGPNIQY
TRBV20-1	TRBJ2-3	SALLLGESTDTQY
TRBV20-1	TRBJ2-3	SARDGRGPGDTQY
TRBV7-9	TRBJ2-3	ASSSARQGRLDTQY
TRBV20-1	TRBJ2-1	SARGLLAPSLTHNEQF
TRBV28	TRBJ1-5	ASGYQGVFGNQPQH
TRBV2	TRBJ1-2	ASNTGLGGYT
TRBV30	TRBJ2-3	AWTRIPADTQY
TRBV3-1	TRBJ1-2	ASSHRGVNDGYT
TRBV20-1	TRBJ2-3	SASPFMALGTQY
TRBV7-2	TRBJ2-1	ASSPTPSGAYNEQF
TRBV29-1	TRBJ2-7	SVEGSGTDYEQY
TRBV15	TRBJ2-1	ATSVTRNEQF